This T cell receptor (beta chain) was captured in a study of blood T cell repertoires in COVID-19. Study as a whole: There were acute and convalescent COVID-19 samples, and they came from the United States, Italy and Spain. The cDNA or gDNA used as material had been derived from T cells, B-cell-depleted T cells, or PBMCs.

This clone was seen once. Authors' methods: Scientists estimated how many nucleated cells there were by amplifying reference gene primers. Here immunoSEQ multiplex PCR was the method, and the copy in TCRdb shows in-frame clones only, minus some. D and trimming come from the DNA, and the V and J calls and clone size come from that table. The profile shows some 250,000 clones, approximately 86% of them singletons. The source of this sequence is a woman between 25 and 40 years old who had recovered from COVID-19. The material sequenced was peripheral blood.

In DNA, the CDR3 is TGCGCCAGCAGCCCTCAACAGGGGGGCTCCAATGAGCAGTTCTTC. This gives the protein CASSPQQGGSNEQFF. The V gene is TRBV5-1, the J gene TRBJ2-1; 8 nucleotides agree with TRBD1. The germline V gene encodes CDR1 SGHRS and CDR2 YFSETQ. The CDR3 runs to 15 residues. With 4 bases clipped from V and 6 bases from J, the junction kept 9 bases outside the gene matches.